These 32 T cell receptor beta chains originate from one sample sequenced in a study of monozygotic twins with cystic fibrosis. Produced via immunoSEQ multiplex PCR; TCRdb's table is partial and in-frame only. This table holds roughly 13,000 clones, 80% to 90% found once. Sequenced sample: blood. These receptors all come from a boy aged 5-17 years with cystic fibrosis.

The chain couples TRBV2 to TRBJ2-7; TRBD2 matches at 10 bases. The CDR3 loop spans 15 amino acids. Germline values: CDR1 SNHLY, CDR2 FYNNEI. With V trimmed by 2 bases and J by 3 bases, 4 bases remained unmatched. In DNA, the CDR3 is TGTGCCAGCAGTGAACCTAGCGGGGGTAACTACGAGCAGTACTTC. Translation: CASSEPSGGNYEQYF.

The V and J genes are TRBV5-4 and TRBJ2-7, with 9 bases fitting TRBD2. This CDR3 is built from 17 residues. Losses at the gene ends were 4 bases for V and 2 bases for J; bases not matched to a gene: 13. The germline V gene encodes CDR1 SGHNT and CDR2 YYREEE (reference sequence). CDR3 coding DNA: TGTGCCAGCAGCCCCCCCGGTAGCGGGGGCCAAGCCTACGAGCAGTACTTC. Translating gives CASSPPGSGGQAYEQYF. Combining the CDR3 with reference TRBV5-4 and TRBJ2-7 gives the whole variable domain ETGVTQSPTHLIKTRGQQVTLRCSSQSGHNTVSWYQQALGQGPQFIFQYYREEENGRGNFPPRFSGLQFPNYSSELNVNALELDDSALYLCASSPPGSGGQAYEQYFGPGTRLTVT.

The J gene is TRBJ2-3, the V gene TRBV2; tentative D call: TRBD1 (7 bases). Germline CDR1 is SNHLY and CDR2 is FYNNEI. The CDR3 sequence is 14 residues long. V lost 7 bases and J lost 1, with 12 bases in between. The CDR3: CASKGGTGTDTQYF. The CDR3 nucleotides read TGTGCCAGCAAAGGGGGGACAGGCACAGATACGCAGTATTTT.

The rearrangement links TRBV2 to TRBJ2-3; either TRBD1 or TRBD2 may supply D (6 bases each). CDR3 length: 16 residues. Germline loops: CDR1 SNHLY, CDR2 FYNNEI. V was pared by 7 bases and J by 2 bases, with 19 bases between. CDR3 in DNA: TGTGCCAGCACAAGAAGGGCCAGGGGACTCACAGATACGCAGTATTTT. Its protein is CASTRRARGLTDTQYF.

As for this clone: At one boundary the junction diverges from the germline segment, which might be a read error. The chain uses TRBV7-7 and TRBJ2-3; 8 bases fit TRBD2. Looked up from germline, CDR1 is SSHAT and CDR2 is FNYEAQ (reference sequence). The CDR3 consists of 15 residues. For the CDR3, the DNA is TGTGCTAGCAGCTTAATTACGGGGGGGCCGGATACGCAGTATTTT. This translates into CASSLITGGPDTQYF. The full variable domain, completed using reference TRBV7-7 and TRBJ2-3, is GAGVSQSPRYKVTKRGQDVTLRCDPISSHATLYWYQQALGQGPEFLTYFNYEAQPDKSGLPSDRFSAERPEGSISTLTIQRTEQRDSAMYRCASSLITGGPDTQYFGPGTRLTVL.

The chain links TRBV7-9 to TRBJ1-3, with TRBD1 identical over 8 bases. Germline loops: CDR1 SEHNR, CDR2 FQNEAQ (reference sequence). The CDR3 contains 14 residues. The V gene end was trimmed by 5 bases and the J gene end by 4 bases; junction bases not matched to a gene: 4. Here the CDR3 reads CASSKWTGGNTIYF. The CDR3, as DNA: TGTGCCAGCAGCAAATGGACAGGGGGAAACACCATATATTTT.

The V gene is TRBV10-3, the J gene TRBJ2-1; TRBD2 aligns across 14 bases. The CDR3 length is 19 residues. Germline V CDR1 and CDR2: ENHRY, SYGVKD. V was clipped by 4 bases and J by 0 bases; unmatched bases: 8. CDR3 in DNA: TGTGCCATCAGTGGACGGACTAGCGGGGGGACCCGCTCCTACAATGAGCAGTTCTTC. Translating it yields CAISGRTSGGTRSYNEQFF.

CDR3 bases: TGTGCCAGCAGTCGCACAGGGGACCACGAGCAGTACTTC. Protein sequence: CASSRTGDHEQYF. The chain combines TRBV6-5 with TRBJ2-7; 7 nucleotides align to TRBD1. Germline CDR1 is MNHEY and CDR2 is SVGAGI. Germline trimming cut 5 bases from V and 5 bases from J; bases unmatched to any gene: 6. The CDR3 extends over 13 amino acids.

The chain couples TRBV9 to TRBJ2-2, with D unclear. V was cut by 4 bases and J by 0 bases, with 16 bases left in between. CDR3 size: 17 residues. Germline assignment: CDR1 SGDLS and CDR2 YYNGEE. In DNA, the CDR3 is TGTGCCAGCAGCTCCCGGATAAATCACGCGAACACCGGGGAGCTGTTTTTT. It is translated as CASSSRINHANTGELFF.

The chain links TRBV6-6 to TRBJ2-3; 7 bases line up with TRBD2. Germline V gene data show CDR1 as MNHNY and CDR2 as SVGAGI (reference sequence). The CDR3 loop spans 15 amino acids. V gave up 2 bases and J gave up 1 base; unmatched junction bases: 3. CDR3: CASSYTGGGTDTQYF. The CDR3 coding sequence is TGTGCCAGCAGTTACACTGGGGGGGGCACAGATACGCAGTATTTT.

V gene TRBV5-1 combines with J gene TRBJ2-3, with D possibly TRBD1 on 6 matching bases. Germline-derived CDR1 and CDR2 are SGHRS and YFSETQ. Trimming took 4 bases from V and 3 from J, leaving 18 bases between them. This CDR3 contains 16 residues. CDR3 amino acids: CASSVGYQGPTDTQYF. The CDR3 region has the DNA TGCGCCAGCAGCGTTGGGTATCAGGGGCCGACAGATACGCAGTATTTT.

The rearrangement uses TRBV7-9 and TRBJ1-1; no clear D. V dropped 5 bases and J dropped 3 bases, with 22 bases sitting between them. Per germline, CDR1 SEHNR and CDR2 FQNEAQ (reference sequence). CDR3 length: 17 amino acids. The CDR3, as DNA: TGTGCCAGCAGCCGCCTCCGATATCAAGTAGGACACACTGAAGCTTTCTTT. Its protein is CASSRLRYQVGHTEAFF.

The rearrangement uses TRBV5-4 and TRBJ1-1; unclear D gene. Germline CDR1 reads SGHNT; CDR2 reads YYREEE (reference sequence). V lost 4 bases and J 0 bases, leaving 7 bases between the germline ends. The CDR3 loop spans 13 amino acids. In nucleotides, the CDR3 is TGTGCCAGCAGCACGGACGTGAACACTGAAGCTTTCTTT. It encodes CASSTDVNTEAFF.

V usage is TRBV30 and J usage is TRBJ1-2; D gene ambiguous. This CDR3 spans 13 amino acids. Germline CDR1 reads GTSNPN; CDR2 reads SVGIG (reference sequence). V lost 5 bases and J 2 bases, leaving 12 bases between the germline ends. The CDR3 coding sequence is TGTGCCTGGGACGGACGGGAAAACTATGGCTACACCTTC. Its protein is CAWDGRENYGYTF.

The chain uses TRBV5-5 and TRBJ2-1, with 9 bases identical to TRBD1. The CDR3 has 13 residues. Germline V gives CDR1 SGHKS, CDR2 YYEKEE (reference sequence). Losses at the gene ends were 2 bases for V and 12 bases for J; bases not matched to a gene: 6. CDR3 sequence reads: CASSFGQGRGQFF. In DNA form, the CDR3 reads TGTGCCAGCAGCTTTGGACAGGGGAGGGGGCAGTTCTTC.

This chain links TRBV29-1 with TRBJ2-1; possibly TRBD1 for D (6 bases). The CDR3 extends over 13 amino acids. CDR1 and CDR2 (germline): SQVTM, ANQGSEA. V lost 0 bases and J lost 15, with 18 bases in between. Here the CDR3 DNA reads TGCAGCGTTGAAGATGGTAGGGGCAGGGGTCTGTTCTTC. This encodes CSVEDGRGRGLFF.

This clone occurred once. The chain recombines TRBV2 with TRBJ1-1, with TRBD1 matching over 7 bases. The CDR3 covers 17 residues. The V and J ends lost 6 bases and 4 bases, in that order; junction bases with no gene match: 17. The germline V gene has CDR1 SNHLY and CDR2 FYNNEI. CDR3 protein: CASRPTGTLTSGTEAFF. For the CDR3, the DNA is TGTGCCAGCAGGCCGACAGGGACACTAACCTCGGGCACTGAAGCTTTCTTT.

V gene TRBV5-6 combines with J gene TRBJ2-1, with D maybe TRBD2 (5 bases). The V gene lost 4 bases and the J gene lost 5 bases, with 16 bases spanning the gap. Germline loops: CDR1 SGHDT, CDR2 YYEEEE. The CDR3 is 15 amino acids. The DNA for the CDR3 is TGTGCCAGCAGCGGGGTCCCTGCGGGTCACAATGAGCAGTTCTTC. This translates into CASSGVPAGHNEQFF.

The chain uses TRBV5-1 and TRBJ1-4, with 7 bases identical to TRBD1. The trim removed 0 bases at V and 8 bases at J, leaving 10 bases unmatched. The CDR3 runs 16 residues. Germline V gene data show CDR1 as SGHRS and CDR2 as YFSETQ. The CDR3 coding sequence is TGCGCCAGCAGCTTGGGCCTCCGGGACAGAGAAGAAAAACTGTTTTTT. Translated: CASSLGLRDREEKLFF.

V gene TRBV6-6 combines with J gene TRBJ2-7, with a tentative D call TRBD1 (5 bases). This CDR3 contains 15 residues. Germline V gene sequence: CDR1 MNHNY, CDR2 SVGAGI (reference sequence). Trimming shortened V by 4 bases and J by 6 bases, and 19 bases separated the two germline ends. The CDR3 DNA reads as TGTGCCAGCAGTTTCCCCCCTTCGACAGCTGGCGAGCAGTACTTC. It specifies CASSFPPSTAGEQYF.

The sample holds one count of this clone. The DNA for the CDR3 is TGTGCCAGCAGCCTTAGGGGAAGCGGGGGAACCTACAATGAGCAGTTCTTC. It is translated as CASSLRGSGGTYNEQFF. This chain links TRBV11-2 with TRBJ2-1; 8 bases are a match to TRBD2. This CDR3 contains 17 residues. Germline assignment: CDR1 SGHAT and CDR2 FQNNGV. The J segment lost 2 bases and the V segment lost 5 bases, leaving 11 bases of the junction unmatched.

This clone was seen just once. The chain has TRBV18 and TRBJ1-6; TRBD1 is a possible D gene (6 bases). The ends were cut back, 3 bases at V and 7 bases at J, with 22 bases in the middle. Germline CDR1 reads KGHSH; CDR2 reads LQKENI. The CDR3 sequence is 18 residues long. The CDR3 sequence: CASSPNTIIDRLNSPLHF. CDR3 sequence (DNA): TGTGCCAGCTCACCCAACACTATAATTGACAGGCTAAATTCACCCCTCCACTTT.

The chain carries TRBV5-6 and TRBJ2-1; D ambiguous. Trimming took off 5 bases at V and 4 bases at J, with 7 bases between the two ends. The germline CDR1 and CDR2 sequences are SGHDT and YYEEEE. CDR3 length equals 12 residues. CDR3 residues: CASSADYNEQFF. The CDR3 nucleotides read TGTGCCAGCAGTGCTGATTACAATGAGCAGTTCTTC.

The sample holds a few counts of this clone. The chain is built from TRBV2 and TRBJ2-5; TRBD2 matches 7 bases. The CDR3 runs to 14 residues. Trimming cost V 5 bases and J 4 bases; bases outside gene matches: 7. CDR1 and CDR2 (germline): SNHLY, FYNNEI. The CDR3 loop is CASSPTSWGETQYF. The CDR3 DNA follows: TGTGCCAGCAGTCCGACTAGCTGGGGAGAGACCCAGTACTTC.

The chain carries TRBV5-4 and TRBJ2-5; 9 nucleotides line up with TRBD2. With 4 bases clipped from V and 5 bases from J, the junction kept 9 bases outside the gene matches. Per the germline V gene, CDR1 is SGHNT and CDR2 is YYREEE (reference sequence). This CDR3 spans 15 amino acids. Here the CDR3 DNA reads TGTGCCAGCAGCCTACGGCGGGAGGGCGGGGAGACCCAGTACTTC. This codes for CASSLRREGGETQYF.

This rearrangement joins TRBV9 to TRBJ2-7; 11 bases line up with TRBD1. V gave up 3 bases and J gave up 3 bases; unmatched junction bases: 11. The CDR3 spans 17 residues. Germline assignment: CDR1 SGDLS and CDR2 YYNGEE. This chain's CDR3 is CASSAGQGARGFYEQYF. The CDR3 nucleotides read TGTGCCAGCAGCGCCGGACAGGGGGCGCGGGGTTTCTACGAGCAGTACTTC.

This clone was recorded only once. This chain uses TRBV5-1 with TRBJ2-7; the match to TRBD1 covers 8 bases. The germline gives CDR1 SGHRS, CDR2 YFSETQ. The CDR3 spans 13 residues. Losses at the gene ends were 5 bases for V and 7 bases for J; bases not matched to a gene: 8. For the CDR3, the DNA is TGCGCCAGCAGACGACAGGGGACGGGGGAGCAGTACTTC. Protein product: CASRRQGTGEQYF.

The CDR3 bases are TGTGCCAGCAGCTTGCGGGCGGGCATCCCGCCCTACGAGCAGTACTTC. Translating it yields CASSLRAGIPPYEQYF. The rearrangement links TRBV5-4 to TRBJ2-7, with a tentative D call TRBD2 (5 bases). Germline V CDR1 and CDR2: SGHNT, YYREEE (reference sequence). The V end was cut by 1 base, the J end by 2 bases, with 16 bases between. The CDR3 totals 16 residues.

The chain uses TRBV4-2 and TRBJ1-3; unclear D gene. The CDR3 is 14 residues long. Trimming removed 5 bases from V and 4 bases from J, with 12 bases in between. Germline CDR1 is LGHNA and CDR2 is YNFKEQ. CDR3 residues: CASSSLGGGNTIYF. The CDR3 region has the DNA TGTGCCAGCAGCTCATTGGGAGGAGGAAACACCATATATTTT.

This chain joins TRBV27 and TRBJ2-3; no firm D call. Germline V gene sequence: CDR1 MNHEY, CDR2 SMNVEV (reference sequence). Trimming took 3 bases from V and 4 from J, leaving 5 bases between them. CDR3 length: 12 residues. The CDR3 region has the DNA TGTGCCAGCAGTTTTAACCCAGATACGCAGTATTTT. Translated, it gives CASSFNPDTQYF.

The chain uses TRBV27 and TRBJ1-5; no firm D call. Trimming shortened V by 4 bases and J by 9 bases, and 10 bases separated the two germline ends. This CDR3 has 12 residues. The germline CDR1 and CDR2 sequences are MNHEY and SMNVEV (reference sequence). The CDR3 nucleotides are TGTGCCAGCAGTTCCCTTTTTGGGCCCCAGCATTTT. Residues: CASSSLFGPQHF.

This CDR3 is CASSLAAGGSSYEQYF. CDR3 DNA sequence: TGCGCCAGCAGCTTGGCTGCGGGGGGCTCCTCCTACGAGCAGTACTTC. J is TRBJ2-7 and V is TRBV5-1; TRBD2 agrees at 8 bases. The CDR3 is 16 amino acids. Germline CDR1 SGHRS, CDR2 YFSETQ. The J segment lost 0 bases and the V segment lost 0 bases, leaving 5 bases of the junction unmatched.